This T cell receptor (beta chain) was recovered during a study of cytomegalovirus exposure and HLA in healthy donors. Findings and limits, study-wide: The sole available immune exposure information was CMV serostatus.

It was with 60 Vbeta and 13 Jbeta primers that the PCR ran. Profiled with immunoSEQ multiplex PCR; TCRdb holds only in-frame clones, not every one. Here the sample spans about 140,000 clones, 76% being singletons. On this clone itself: Its antigen is still unknown.

The CDR3 loop spans 17 amino acids. CDR1 is SEHNR and CDR2 is FQNEAQ in the germline V gene (reference sequence). Trimming left V 1 base short and J 5 bases short, with 20 bases between. The chain uses TRBV7-9 and TRBJ2-5; weak D call: TRBD2 (5 bases). The sequence was obtained from a young man in good health and CMV-seronegative. The sequencing input was PBMCs. CDR3 sequence: CASSLGLALGMPETQYF. For the CDR3, the DNA is TGTGCCAGCAGCTTAGGTTTGGCACTCGGGATGCCCGAGACCCAGTACTTC.